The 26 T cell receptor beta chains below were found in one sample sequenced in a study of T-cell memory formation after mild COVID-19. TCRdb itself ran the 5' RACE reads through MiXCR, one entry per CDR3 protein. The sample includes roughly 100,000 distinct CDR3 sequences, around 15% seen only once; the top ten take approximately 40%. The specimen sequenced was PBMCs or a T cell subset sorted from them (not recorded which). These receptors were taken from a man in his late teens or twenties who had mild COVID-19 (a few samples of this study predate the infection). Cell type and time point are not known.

The CDR3 is CAISESRASEHHTQYF. The CDR3, as DNA: TGTGCCATCAGTGAGTCGAGGGCCTCGGAGCACCATACGCAGTATTTT. This chain uses TRBV10-3 with TRBJ2-3; D may be TRBD2 (5 bases). Trimming pared 0 bases from V and 7 bases from J, leaving 17 bases between. The germline V gene has CDR1 ENHRY and CDR2 SYGVKD. CDR3 length equals 16 residues.

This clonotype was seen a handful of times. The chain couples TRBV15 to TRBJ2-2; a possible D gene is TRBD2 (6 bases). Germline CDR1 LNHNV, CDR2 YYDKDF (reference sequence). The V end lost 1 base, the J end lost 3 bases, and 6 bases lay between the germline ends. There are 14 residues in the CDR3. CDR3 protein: CATSRGGDTGELFF. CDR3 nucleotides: TGTGCCACCAGCAGAGGGGGGGACACCGGGGAGCTGTTTTTT.

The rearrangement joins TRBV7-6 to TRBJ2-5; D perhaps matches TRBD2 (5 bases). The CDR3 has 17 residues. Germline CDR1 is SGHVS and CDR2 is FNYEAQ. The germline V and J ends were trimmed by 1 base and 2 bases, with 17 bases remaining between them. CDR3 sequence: CASSLVSGLALQETQYF. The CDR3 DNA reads TGTGCCAGCAGCTTAGTCAGCGGCTTGGCATTACAAGAGACCCAGTACTTC.

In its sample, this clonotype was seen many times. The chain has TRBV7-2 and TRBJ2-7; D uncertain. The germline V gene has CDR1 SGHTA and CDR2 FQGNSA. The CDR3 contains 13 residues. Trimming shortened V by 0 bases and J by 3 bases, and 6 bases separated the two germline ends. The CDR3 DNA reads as TGTGCCAGCAGCTTAGCTCAGAACTACGAGCAGTACGTC. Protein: CASSLAQNYEQYV.

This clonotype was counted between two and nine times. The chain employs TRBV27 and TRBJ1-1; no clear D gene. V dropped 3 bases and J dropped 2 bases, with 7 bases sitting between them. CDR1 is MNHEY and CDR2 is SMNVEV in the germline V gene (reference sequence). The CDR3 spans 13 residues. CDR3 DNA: TGTGCCAGCAGTTTTCTGACAAACACTGAAGCTTTCTTT. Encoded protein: CASSFLTNTEAFF.

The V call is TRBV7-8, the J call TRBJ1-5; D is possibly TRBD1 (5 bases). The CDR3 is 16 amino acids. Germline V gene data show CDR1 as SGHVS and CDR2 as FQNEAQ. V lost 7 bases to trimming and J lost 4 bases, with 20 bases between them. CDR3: CASTLGVVGINQPQHF. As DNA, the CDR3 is TGTGCCAGCACCCTAGGGGTTGTGGGGATTAATCAGCCCCAGCATTTT.

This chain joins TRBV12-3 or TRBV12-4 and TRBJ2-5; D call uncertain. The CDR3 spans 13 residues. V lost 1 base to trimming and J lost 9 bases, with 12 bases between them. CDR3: CASSLGGSDAQYF. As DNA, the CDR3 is TGTGCCAGCAGTTTAGGCGGTTCGGACGCCCAGTACTTC.

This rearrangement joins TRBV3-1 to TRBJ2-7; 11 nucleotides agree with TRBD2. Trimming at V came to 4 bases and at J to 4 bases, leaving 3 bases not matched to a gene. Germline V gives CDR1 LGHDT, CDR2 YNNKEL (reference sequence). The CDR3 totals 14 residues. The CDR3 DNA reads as TGTGCCAGCAGCCGGGGACTAGCGGAGTACGAGCAGTACTTC. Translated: CASSRGLAEYEQYF.

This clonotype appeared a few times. The DNA of the CDR3 is TGTGCCAGCAGGATGGGGCAGGGGTTGGGTCAGCCCCAGCATTTT. This encodes CASRMGQGLGQPQHF. The chain carries TRBV2 and TRBJ1-5; D is possibly TRBD1 (6 bases). The V end was cut by 6 bases, the J end by 6 bases, with 18 bases between. The germline V gene has CDR1 SNHLY and CDR2 FYNNEI. The CDR3 is 15 residues long. The full variable domain, completed using reference TRBV2 and TRBJ1-5, is EPEVTQTPSHQVTQMGQEVILRCVPISNHLYFYWYRQILGQKVEFLVSFYNNEISEKSEIFDDQFSVERPDGSNFTLKIRSTKLEDSAMYFCASRMGQGLGQPQHFGDGTRLSIL.

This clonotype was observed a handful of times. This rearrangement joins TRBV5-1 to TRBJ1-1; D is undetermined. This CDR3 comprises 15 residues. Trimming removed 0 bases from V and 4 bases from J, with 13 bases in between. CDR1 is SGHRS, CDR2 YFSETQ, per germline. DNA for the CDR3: TGCGCCAGCAGCTTGGTAGGGAGGAGCGGCACTGAAGCTTTCTTT. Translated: CASSLVGRSGTEAFF.

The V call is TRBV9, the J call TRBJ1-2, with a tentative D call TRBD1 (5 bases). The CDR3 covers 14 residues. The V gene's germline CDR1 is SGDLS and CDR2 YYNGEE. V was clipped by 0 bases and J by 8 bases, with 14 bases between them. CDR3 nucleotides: TGTGCCAGCAGCGTAGGAGCCGGGACTCAAGGCTACACCTTC. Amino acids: CASSVGAGTQGYTF.

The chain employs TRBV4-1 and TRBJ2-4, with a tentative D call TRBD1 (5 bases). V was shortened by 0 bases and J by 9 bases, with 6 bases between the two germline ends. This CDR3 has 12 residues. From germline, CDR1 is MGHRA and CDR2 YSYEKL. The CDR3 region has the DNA TGCGCCAGCAGCCAAGAAAGGGGCATTCAGTACTTC. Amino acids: CASSQERGIQYF.

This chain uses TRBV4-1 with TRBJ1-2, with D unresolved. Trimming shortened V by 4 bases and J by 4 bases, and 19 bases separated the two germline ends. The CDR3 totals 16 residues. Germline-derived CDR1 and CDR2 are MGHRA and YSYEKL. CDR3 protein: CASSLMEALGGYGYTF. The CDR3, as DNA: TGCGCCAGCAGCCTGATGGAGGCTCTGGGCGGCTATGGCTACACCTTC.

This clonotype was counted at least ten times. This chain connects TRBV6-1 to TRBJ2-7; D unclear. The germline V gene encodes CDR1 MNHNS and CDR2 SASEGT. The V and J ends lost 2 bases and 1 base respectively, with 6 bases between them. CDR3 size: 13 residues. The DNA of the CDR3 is TGTGCCAGCAGTGAACTAGGATCCTACGAGCAGTACTTC. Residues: CASSELGSYEQYF.

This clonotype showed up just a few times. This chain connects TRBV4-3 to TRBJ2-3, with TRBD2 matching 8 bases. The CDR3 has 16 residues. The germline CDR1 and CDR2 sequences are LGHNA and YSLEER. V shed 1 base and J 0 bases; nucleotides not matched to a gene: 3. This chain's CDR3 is CASSQGAGVSTDTQYF. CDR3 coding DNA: TGCGCCAGCAGCCAAGGAGCGGGGGTTAGCACAGATACGCAGTATTTT.

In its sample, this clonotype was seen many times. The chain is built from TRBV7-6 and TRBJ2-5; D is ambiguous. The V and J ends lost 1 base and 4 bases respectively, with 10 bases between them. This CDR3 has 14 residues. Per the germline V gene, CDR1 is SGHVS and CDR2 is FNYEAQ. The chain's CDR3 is CASSLEVDGETQYF. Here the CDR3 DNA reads TGTGCCAGCAGCTTAGAGGTAGATGGAGAGACCCAGTACTTC.

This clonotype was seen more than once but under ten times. The CDR3 spells CASSLFLDRVYEQYV. In DNA form, the CDR3 reads TGTGCCAGCAGCTTATTCCTGGACAGGGTCTACGAGCAGTACGTC. This chain joins TRBV7-8 and TRBJ2-7; TRBD1 matches 8 bases. This CDR3 has 15 amino acids. Trimming at V came to 2 bases and at J to 3 bases, leaving 6 bases not matched to a gene. Germline CDR1 reads SGHVS; CDR2 reads FQNEAQ.

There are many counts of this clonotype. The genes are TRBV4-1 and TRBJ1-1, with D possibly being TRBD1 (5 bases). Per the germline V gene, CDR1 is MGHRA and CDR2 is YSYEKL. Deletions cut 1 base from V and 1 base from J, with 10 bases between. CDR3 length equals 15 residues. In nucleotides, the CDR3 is TGCGCCAGCAGCCAAGGGGGGTGGGCGAACACTGAAGCTTTCTTT. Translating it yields CASSQGGWANTEAFF.

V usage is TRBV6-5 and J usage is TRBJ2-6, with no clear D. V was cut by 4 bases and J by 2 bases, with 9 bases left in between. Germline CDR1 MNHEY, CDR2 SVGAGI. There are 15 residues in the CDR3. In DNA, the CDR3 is TGTGCCAGCAGTTTGGGTGGGACTGGGGCCAACGTCCTGACTTTC. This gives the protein CASSLGGTGANVLTF.

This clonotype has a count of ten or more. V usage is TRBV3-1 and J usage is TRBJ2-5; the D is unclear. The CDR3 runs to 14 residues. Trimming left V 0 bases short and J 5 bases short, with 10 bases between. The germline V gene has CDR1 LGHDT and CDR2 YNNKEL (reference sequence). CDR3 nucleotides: TGTGCCAGCAGCCAAGATCTGTTAGAGGAGACCCAGTACTTC. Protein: CASSQDLLEETQYF.

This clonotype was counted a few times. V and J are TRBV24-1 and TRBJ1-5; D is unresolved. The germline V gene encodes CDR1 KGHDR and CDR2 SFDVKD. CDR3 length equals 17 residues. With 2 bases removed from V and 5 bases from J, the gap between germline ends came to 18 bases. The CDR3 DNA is TGTGCCACCAGTGATTCAGGACGGAGGGCTATCGATCAGCCCCAGCATTTT. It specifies CATSDSGRRAIDQPQHF.

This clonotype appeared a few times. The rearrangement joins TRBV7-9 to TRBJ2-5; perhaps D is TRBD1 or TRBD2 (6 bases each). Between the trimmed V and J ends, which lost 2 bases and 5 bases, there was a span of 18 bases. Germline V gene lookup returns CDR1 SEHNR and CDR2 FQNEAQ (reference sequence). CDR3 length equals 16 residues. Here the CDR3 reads CASSLIMGGNGETQYF. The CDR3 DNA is TGTGCCAGCAGCTTAATTATGGGGGGCAACGGCGAGACCCAGTACTTC.

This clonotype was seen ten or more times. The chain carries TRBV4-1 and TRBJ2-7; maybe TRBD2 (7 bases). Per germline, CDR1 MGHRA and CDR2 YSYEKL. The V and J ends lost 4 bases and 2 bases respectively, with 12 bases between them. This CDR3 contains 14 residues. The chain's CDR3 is CASSLRGATYEQYF. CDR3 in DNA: TGCGCCAGCAGCCTTCGGGGGGCTACCTACGAGCAGTACTTC.

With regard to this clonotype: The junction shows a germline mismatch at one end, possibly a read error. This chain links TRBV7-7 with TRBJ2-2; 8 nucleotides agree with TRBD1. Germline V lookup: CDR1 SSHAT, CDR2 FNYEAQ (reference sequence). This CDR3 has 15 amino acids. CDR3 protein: CASSGWTGFTGELFF. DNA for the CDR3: TGTGCTAGCAGCGGGTGGACAGGGTTCACCGGGGAGCTGTTTTTT.

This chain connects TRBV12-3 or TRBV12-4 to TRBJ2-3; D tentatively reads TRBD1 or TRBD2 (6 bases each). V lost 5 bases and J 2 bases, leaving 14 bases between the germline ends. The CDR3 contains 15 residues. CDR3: CASSPGGPPTDTQYF. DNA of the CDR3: TGTGCCAGCAGTCCCGGGGGCCCCCCCACAGATACGCAGTATTTT.

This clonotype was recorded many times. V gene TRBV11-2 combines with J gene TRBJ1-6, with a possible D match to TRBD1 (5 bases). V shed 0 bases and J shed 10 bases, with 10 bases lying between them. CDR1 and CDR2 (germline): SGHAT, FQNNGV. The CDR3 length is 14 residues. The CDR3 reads CASSLDRVFSPLHF. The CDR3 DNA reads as TGTGCCAGCAGCTTAGACAGGGTTTTCTCACCCCTCCACTTT.